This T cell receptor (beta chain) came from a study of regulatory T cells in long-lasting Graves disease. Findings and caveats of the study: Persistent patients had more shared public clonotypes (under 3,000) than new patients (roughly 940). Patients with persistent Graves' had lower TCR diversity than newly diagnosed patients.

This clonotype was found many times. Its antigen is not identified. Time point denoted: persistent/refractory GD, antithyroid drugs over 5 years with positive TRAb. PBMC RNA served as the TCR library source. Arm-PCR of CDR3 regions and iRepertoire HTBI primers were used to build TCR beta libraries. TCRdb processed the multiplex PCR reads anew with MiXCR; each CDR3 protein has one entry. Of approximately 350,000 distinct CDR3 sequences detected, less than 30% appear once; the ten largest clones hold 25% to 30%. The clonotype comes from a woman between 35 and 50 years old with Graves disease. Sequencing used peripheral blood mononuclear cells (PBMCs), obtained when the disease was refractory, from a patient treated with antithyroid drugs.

The CDR3 sequence is CASRQGKGSPLHF. The CDR3 coding sequence is TGTGCCAGCCGACAGGGGAAGGGTTCACCCCTCCACTTT. V is TRBV28 and J is TRBJ1-6, with 8 bases matching TRBD1. This CDR3 spans 13 amino acids. Germline V lookup: CDR1 MDHEN, CDR2 SYDVKM. Unmatched junction bases numbered 6, after V lost 8 bases and J lost 9 bases.